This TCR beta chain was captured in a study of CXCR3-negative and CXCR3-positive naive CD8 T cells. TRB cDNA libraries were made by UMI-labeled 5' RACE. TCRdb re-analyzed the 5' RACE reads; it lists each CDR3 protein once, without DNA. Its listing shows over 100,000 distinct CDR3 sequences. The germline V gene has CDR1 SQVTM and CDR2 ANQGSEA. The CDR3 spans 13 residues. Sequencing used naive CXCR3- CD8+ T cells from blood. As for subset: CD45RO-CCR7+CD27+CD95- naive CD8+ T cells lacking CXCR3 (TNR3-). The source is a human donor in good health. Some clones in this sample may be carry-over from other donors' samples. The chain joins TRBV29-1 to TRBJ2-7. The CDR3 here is CSVEDGVEYEQYF.